The present entry profiles one T cell receptor (beta chain) with its context. Each participant's cohort was designated according to participant-reported clinical history. Some clones are missing from TCRdb's copy, which holds only in-frame ones; the method was immunoSEQ multiplex PCR. Among some 250,000 clones listed, around 87% were seen once. Germline assignment: CDR1 SGHNT and CDR2 YYREEE (reference sequence). The junction had 11 bases not matched to a gene; V was cut back by 4 bases and J by 5 bases. The CDR3 runs 16 residues. This entry comes from a study of blood T cell repertoires in COVID-19. This receptor was obtained from a woman between 40 and 55 years old with acute COVID-19. The specimen was PBMCs or T cells enriched from blood (not recorded which). This chain connects TRBV5-4 to TRBJ2-1, with 8 bases lining up with TRBD2. The CDR3 sequence: CASSGGTSGGDNEQFF. The CDR3 DNA reads as TGTGCCAGCAGCGGCGGGACTAGTGGAGGGGACAATGAGCAGTTCTTC.